The entry below gives a single T cell receptor (beta chain) sequence along with its context. Its antigen is unidentified. TCR beta cDNA was made by 5'RACE template switching with UMIs. TCRdb reprocessed the 5' RACE reads, keeping one entry per CDR3 protein, no DNA. Here the sample table reports some 190,000 distinct CDR3 sequences. The data stem from a study of T cells expressing NK-cell markers. General study results and limits: Where a handful of donors were concerned, these clonotypes also led the CD3+CD56-NKG2C+ fraction. Expanded NKG2C+ T cell clones were not confirmed as HCMV-specific.

CDR1 and CDR2 from the germline V gene are DFQATT and SNEGSKA (reference sequence). The CDR3 has 15 amino acids. The chain carries TRBV20-1 and TRBJ1-1. The TCR originated in a man aged 18-70 years in good health. The sample taken for sequencing was blood T cells: a sorted CD56 or NKG2C T cell subset, CD4+ or CD8+ T cells, or bulk PBMC T cells (not recorded which). CDR3: CSARGREGDSAEAFF.